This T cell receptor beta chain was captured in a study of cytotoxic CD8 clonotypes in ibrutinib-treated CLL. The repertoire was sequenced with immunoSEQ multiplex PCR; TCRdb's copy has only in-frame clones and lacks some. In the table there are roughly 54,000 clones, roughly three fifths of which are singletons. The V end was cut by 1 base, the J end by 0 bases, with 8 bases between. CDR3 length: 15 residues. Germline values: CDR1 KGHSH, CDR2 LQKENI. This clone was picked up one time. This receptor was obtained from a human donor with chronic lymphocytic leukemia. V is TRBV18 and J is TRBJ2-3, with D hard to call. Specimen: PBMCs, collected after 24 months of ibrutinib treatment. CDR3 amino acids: CASSPRQASTDTQYF. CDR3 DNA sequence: TGTGCCAGCTCACCACGGCAGGCAAGCACAGATACGCAGTATTTT.